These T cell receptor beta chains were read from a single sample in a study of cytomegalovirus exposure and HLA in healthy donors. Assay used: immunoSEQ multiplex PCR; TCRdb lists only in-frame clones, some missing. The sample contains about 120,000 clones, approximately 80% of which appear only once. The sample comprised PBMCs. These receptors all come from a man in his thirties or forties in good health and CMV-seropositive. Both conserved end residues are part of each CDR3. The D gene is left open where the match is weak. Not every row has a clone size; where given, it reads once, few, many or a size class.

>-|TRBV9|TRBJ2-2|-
TGTGCCAGCAGCGTAGTTACAGGGAACACCGGGGAGCTGTTTTTT
CASSVVTGNTGELFF
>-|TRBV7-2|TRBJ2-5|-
TGTGCCAGCAGCTTAATACGGGAAGAGACCCAGTACTTC
CASSLIREETQYF
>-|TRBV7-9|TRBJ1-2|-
TGTGCCAGCAGCTTAGGCGCGCTCCGGGGCTACACCTTC
CASSLGALRGYTF
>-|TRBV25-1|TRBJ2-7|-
TGTCGAAAACTACTTACCCACGAGCAGTACTTC
CRKLLTHEQYF
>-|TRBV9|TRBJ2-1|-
TGTGCCAGCAGCCCCCGGGAGAAGTCCTACAATGAGCAGTTCTTC
CASSPREKSYNEQFF
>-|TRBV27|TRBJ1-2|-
TGTGCCAGCAGTTCTCAGGGGCGGAGCGGCTACACCTTC
CASSSQGRSGYTF
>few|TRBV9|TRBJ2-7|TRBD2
TGTGCCAGCAGCGTAGGAACGGGAGGGACGTACGAGCAGTACTTC
CASSVGTGGTYEQYF
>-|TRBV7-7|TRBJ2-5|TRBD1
TGTGCCAGCAGCTCCACAGGGGGCTCAGAGACCCAGTACTTC
CASSSTGGSETQYF
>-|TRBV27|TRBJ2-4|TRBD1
TGTGCCAGCAGTTTCATTGGAGGGACAGGGAAAAACATTCAGTACTTC
CASSFIGGTGKNIQYF
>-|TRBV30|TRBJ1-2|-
TGTGCCTGGACTCCGGGACACCCATACTATGGCTACACCTTC
CAWTPGHPYYGYTF
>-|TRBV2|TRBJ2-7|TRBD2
TGTGCCAGCAGTGACTGGCTAGCGGGAGTTTCCGAGCAGTACTTC
CASSDWLAGVSEQYF
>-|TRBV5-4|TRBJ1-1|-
TGTGCCAGCAGCCCCTCCGCGAAGTCCGGGTGGAACACTGAAGCTTTCTTT
CASSPSAKSGWNTEAFF
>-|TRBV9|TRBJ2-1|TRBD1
TGTGCCAGCAGCGTTAACCGGGACAGGGGGGACAATGAGCAGTTCTTC
CASSVNRDRGDNEQFF
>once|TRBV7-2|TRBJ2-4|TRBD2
TGTGCCAGCAGTCCTACTAGCGGGAGAGTAGCCAAAAACATTCAGTACTTC
CASSPTSGRVAKNIQYF
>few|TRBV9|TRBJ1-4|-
TGTGCCAGCAGTCCGGTATCAACTAATGAAAAACTGTTTTTT
CASSPVSTNEKLFF
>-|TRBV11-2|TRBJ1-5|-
TGTGCCAGCAGCTTAGATAGGGGGCAGCCCCAGCATTTT
CASSLDRGQPQHF
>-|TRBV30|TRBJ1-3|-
TGTGCCTGGAGTACAGGGTGGCGGAGTGGAAACACCATATATTTT
CAWSTGWRSGNTIYF
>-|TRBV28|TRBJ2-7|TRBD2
TGTGCCAGCAGTTCGTGGACTCGCGGGAGGTACTCCTACGAGCAGTACTTC
CASSSWTRGRYSYEQYF
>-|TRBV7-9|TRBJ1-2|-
TGTGCCAGCAGCTTACTGTCCACAGGTGGGGGCGGGTATGGCTACACCTTC
CASSLLSTGGGGYGYTF
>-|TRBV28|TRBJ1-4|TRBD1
TGTGCCAGTTCCCCGACAGGGACTAATGAAAAACTGTTTTTT
CASSPTGTNEKLFF
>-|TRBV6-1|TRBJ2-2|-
TGTGCCAGCAGTTTCTCACAAAACACCGGGGAGCTGTTTTTT
CASSFSQNTGELFF
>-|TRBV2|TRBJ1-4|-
TGTGCCACCGGGACGGCGGGGGGTGAAAAACTGTTTTTT
CATGTAGGEKLFF
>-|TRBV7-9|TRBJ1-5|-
TGTTCCAGCAGCTTAGGGGACACAAATCAGCCCCAGCATTTT
CSSSLGDTNQPQHF
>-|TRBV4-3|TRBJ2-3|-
TGCGCCAGCAGCCAAGATTGGGGGGATGACACAGATACGCAGTATTTT
CASSQDWGDDTDTQYF
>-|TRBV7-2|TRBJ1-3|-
TGTGCCAGCAGGAGGAGGGAGGCGGGAAACACCATATATTTT
CASRRREAGNTIYF
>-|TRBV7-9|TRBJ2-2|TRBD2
TGTGCCAGCAGCTTCCCCCGGGATAGCGGGACGAACACCGGGGAGCTGTTTTTT
CASSFPRDSGTNTGELFF
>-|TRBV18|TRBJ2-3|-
TGTGCCAGCTCACCCCGGGCAGGGCAACTCGCAGATACGCAGTATTTT
CASSPRAGQLADTQYF